This T cell receptor (beta chain) was recorded in a study of Ad26.COV2.S vaccination and SARS-CoV-2 variants. On the study more broadly: Enrolled in COV1001, the donor was in the Ad26.COV2.S trial arm, which received the vaccine.

Assay: immunoSEQ multiplex PCR; the TCRdb copy retains only in-frame clones and omits some. The sample holds 440,000 or so clones, around 90% seen once. Germline assignment: CDR1 MNHEY and CDR2 SMNVEV (reference sequence). The CDR3 spans 16 residues. Trimming cost V 6 bases and J 5 bases; bases outside gene matches: 14. Stated treatment: some 20 received Ad26.COV2.S at low or high dose, single or two shots; 5 received placebo; per-sample allocation not given. After the first vaccine or placebo injection, samples were drawn on day 63. Spike of the Wuhan-strain SARS-CoV-2 was expressed by an Ad26 vector, which formed the vaccine. Study outcomes and limitations: Spike-specific TCR breadth was greater in vaccine than placebo recipients. Non-spike TCR breadth was similar in vaccine and placebo recipients.

On this clone: The antigen is not known.

This chain joins TRBV27 and TRBJ1-1; TRBD1 aligns across 8 bases. Sequencing was performed on peripheral blood, taken in a trial of Ad26.COV2.S vaccine versus placebo. The sequence derives from a person between 18 and 60 years old who received the Ad26.COV2.S COVID-19 vaccine or a placebo. DNA of the CDR3: TGTGCCAGCAGGGTTCTTGGAGGACAGGGCGGAACTGAAGCTTTCTTT. It is translated as CASRVLGGQGGTEAFF.